The source of this TCR beta chain is a study of CD8+ T cells in alopecia areata. Study overall: Percent of scalp involved defined treated patients' severity scores. Overall study results and limits: Possibly as an HLA-related effect, TCR sharing across patients appeared less clear than in mice. Throughout tofacitinib, many expanded lesional clones continued to persist in scalp and blood.

Stated treatment: oral pan-JAK inhibitor, 5-10 mg twice daily. Samples from alopecia areata patients were lesional scalp punch biopsies and peripheral blood. Following extraction, RNA underwent reverse transcription to cDNA, which served as the sequencing template. Sequenced by immunoSEQ multiplex PCR; TCRdb stores in-frame clones only, minus some. Counted here are approximately 65,000 clones, just over 45% occurring once; the ten biggest clones make up about a fifth. For this clone: No antigen is known for it.

This sequence originates from a human donor with alopecia areata. This specimen was CD8+ T cells sorted from blood, taken at approximately week 37, from a patient treated with tofacitinib.

As DNA, the CDR3 is TGTGCCAGCAGCTTACCGGACAGCACCACCTTGAACACTGAAGCTTTCTTT. Translating gives CASSLPDSTTLNTEAFF. J is TRBJ1-1 and V is TRBV7-9; perhaps TRBD1 as D (6 bases). The CDR3 contains 17 residues. The V end was cut by 2 bases, the J end by 0 bases, with 16 bases between. Germline V gene data show CDR1 as SEHNR and CDR2 as FQNEAQ (reference sequence).